These 13 T cell receptor beta chains share one sample of origin, sequenced in a study of identical twins. From the 5' RACE reads, TCRdb called clonotypes with MiXCR, one entry per CDR3 protein. This sample has 400,000 to 550,000 distinct CDR3 sequences, with around an eighth found just once. This same sample was also part of a study on yellow fever vaccine responses in identical twins.

Input material: CD4+ T cells sorted from blood. The receptors originated from a woman in her late teens or twenties in good health.

This clonotype has just a few counts. The chain has TRBV7-2 and TRBJ2-1, with TRBD2 identical over 11 bases. Unmatched junction bases numbered 1, after V lost 3 bases and J lost 6 bases. Germline loops: CDR1 SGHTA, CDR2 FQGNSA. This CDR3 comprises 14 residues. The CDR3 DNA follows: TGTGCCAGCAGCTTTAGCGGGAGGGCCAATGAGCAGTTCTTC. Translating it yields CASSFSGRANEQFF.

The chain recombines TRBV28 with TRBJ2-7; 8 bases are a match to TRBD1. The germline V gene encodes CDR1 MDHEN and CDR2 SYDVKM. This CDR3 is built from 15 residues. V was pared by 6 bases and J by 6 bases, with 13 bases of the junction left unmatched. As DNA, the CDR3 is TGTGCCAGCAGGCTGACAGGGGTCCCCCAGGGCGAGCAGTACTTC. The encoded protein is CASRLTGVPQGEQYF.

The chain couples TRBV30 to TRBJ2-2, with D uncertain. Germline values: CDR1 GTSNPN, CDR2 SVGIG (reference sequence). V dropped 2 bases and J dropped 6 bases, with 4 bases sitting between them. The CDR3 consists of 11 residues. The chain's CDR3 is CAWSWAGELFF. The CDR3 region has the DNA TGTGCCTGGAGTTGGGCCGGGGAGCTGTTTTTT.

In its sample, this clonotype was seen a few times. The CDR3 loop is CASSALAGGRTGELFF. The CDR3 coding sequence is TGTGCCAGCAGTGCCCTAGCGGGGGGGCGGACCGGGGAGCTGTTTTTT. The chain couples TRBV6-1 to TRBJ2-2; 12 bases are shared with TRBD2. The V gene's germline CDR1 is MNHNS and CDR2 SASEGT. The V and J ends lost 4 bases and 5 bases, in that order; junction bases with no gene match: 5. This CDR3 comprises 16 residues.

The chain employs TRBV2 and TRBJ2-5; 9 bases align to TRBD1. After removal of 7 bases from V and 3 bases from J, the junction contained 9 bases not matched to a gene. CDR1 is SNHLY, CDR2 FYNNEI, per germline. The CDR3 has 15 residues. This chain's CDR3 is CASTKQGAQEETQYF. CDR3 bases: TGTGCCAGCACCAAACAGGGGGCCCAAGAAGAGACCCAGTACTTC.

The V and J genes are TRBV20-1 and TRBJ2-1; D may be TRBD2 (5 bases). CDR3 length equals 10 residues. Germline CDR1 reads DFQATT; CDR2 reads SNEGSKA (reference sequence). The CDR3 coding sequence is TGCAGCGGGTGGAGGAATGAGCAGTTCTTC. It codes for CSGWRNEQFF.

This clonotype was counted a few times. This rearrangement joins TRBV18 to TRBJ2-1; unclear D gene. Trimming removed 1 base at V and 0 bases at J, with 7 bases between. This CDR3 spans 15 amino acids. Per germline, CDR1 KGHSH and CDR2 LQKENI. The CDR3 protein is CASSPQDISYNEQFF. CDR3 sequence (DNA): TGTGCCAGCTCACCACAAGACATCTCCTACAATGAGCAGTTCTTC.

This rearrangement joins TRBV5-4 to TRBJ2-3, with 9 bases fitting TRBD2. The CDR3 is made up of 16 amino acids. With 5 bases clipped from V and 3 bases from J, the junction kept 10 bases outside the gene matches. Germline V gene sequence: CDR1 SGHNT, CDR2 YYREEE (reference sequence). Here the CDR3 DNA reads TGTGCCAGCAGTCTTAGCGGGGGACTCCTTACAGATACGCAGTATTTT. Protein sequence: CASSLSGGLLTDTQYF. Full variable domain (missing parts from reference TRBV5-4 and TRBJ2-3): ETGVTQSPTHLIKTRGQQVTLRCSSQSGHNTVSWYQQALGQGPQFIFQYYREEENGRGNFPPRFSGLQFPNYSSELNVNALELDDSALYLCASSLSGGLLTDTQYFGPGTRLTVL.

The chain employs TRBV7-2 and TRBJ2-7; 7 bases are shared with TRBD1. The CDR3 runs to 13 residues. In germline, CDR1 is SGHTA, CDR2 FQGNSA. The V segment lost 5 bases and the J segment 6 bases; nucleotides outside the gene matches: 7. The CDR3 region is CASSRTGEREQYF. The DNA for the CDR3 is TGTGCCAGCAGCCGGACAGGAGAGCGCGAGCAGTACTTC.

V and J are TRBV20-1 and TRBJ2-1, with D perhaps TRBD1 or TRBD2 (5 bases each). The V end lost 6 bases, the J end lost 7 bases, and 19 bases lay between the germline ends. The CDR3 contains 14 residues. Germline lookup yields CDR1 DFQATT and CDR2 SNEGSKA (reference sequence). CDR3 in DNA: TGCAGTGCCGGGACGGGGATCACGGAAAATGAGCAGTTCTTC. It yields the protein CSAGTGITENEQFF.

This clonotype appeared a few times. CDR3 sequence (DNA): TGTGCCAGCAGCAAACAACTAGCGGGGGGGCGCGCCTACAATGAGCAGTTCTTC. Amino acid sequence: CASSKQLAGGRAYNEQFF. The V call is TRBV21-1, the J call TRBJ2-1; the table's D call TRBD2 went unverified against the DNA. TRBV21-1 is deemed a pseudogene. CDR3 length equals 18 residues.

This clonotype turned up a few times. This rearrangement joins TRBV7-9 to TRBJ2-7, with TRBD2 matching 11 bases. This CDR3 has 15 residues. Looked up from germline, CDR1 is SEHNR and CDR2 is FQNEAQ (reference sequence). With V trimmed by 5 bases and J by 3 bases, 6 bases remained unmatched. The CDR3 nucleotides read TGTGCCAGCAGCCTAATAGCGGGGGGGCTCTACGAGCAGTACTTC. Protein sequence: CASSLIAGGLYEQYF.

V is TRBV29-1 and J is TRBJ2-7; D perhaps matches TRBD2 (5 bases). With 0 bases removed from V and 8 bases from J, the gap between germline ends came to 8 bases. This CDR3 comprises 11 residues. Germline V gives CDR1 SQVTM, CDR2 ANQGSEA. CDR3 bases: TGCAGCGTTGAAGAAAACGGGAAGCAGTACTTC. Encoded protein: CSVEENGKQYF.